The 8 T cell receptor beta chains listed next were all sequenced from one sample in a study of T-cell memory formation after mild COVID-19. MiXCR was run by TCRdb on the 5' RACE reads, yielding one entry per CDR3 protein. The sample has 290,000 or so distinct CDR3 sequences, approximately 20% seen once; the top ten hold under 25%. Sequencing was done on a sample of PBMCs or a T cell subset sorted from them (not recorded which). The receptors shown here come from a young man who had mild COVID-19 (a few samples of this study predate the infection). Cell type and time point are not known.

Only a few counts were recorded for this clonotype. The V gene is TRBV12-3 or TRBV12-4, the J gene TRBJ1-4; 10 nucleotides line up with TRBD1. CDR3 length: 15 amino acids. With V trimmed by 3 bases and J by 5 bases, 3 bases remained unmatched. CDR3 nucleotides: TGTGCCAGCAGTTTGCAGGGACAGGGGAATGAAAAACTGTTTTTT. Protein: CASSLQGQGNEKLFF.

This clonotype was seen a few times. The chain uses TRBV5-1 and TRBJ2-7, with D unclear. Trimming left V 5 bases short and J 12 bases short, with 27 bases between. There are 15 residues in the CDR3. The germline V gene encodes CDR1 SGHRS and CDR2 YFSETQ. CDR3 coding DNA: TGCGCCAGCAGTTCCGGACCCGCCGGGCCTTCAACTTGGTACGTC. Its protein is CASSSGPAGPSTWYV.

The CDR3 DNA reads as TGTGCCACCAGTGAGACCGGGACAGCTCAGGCTCAGTACTTC. Translation gives CATSETGTAQAQYF. The rearrangement joins TRBV24-1 to TRBJ2-4, with TRBD1 matching 7 bases. Unmatched junction bases numbered 11, after V lost 4 bases and J lost 12 bases. In germline, CDR1 is KGHDR, CDR2 SFDVKD. CDR3 size: 14 residues.

In this sample, this clonotype turned up a few times. This sequence joins TRBV20-1 and TRBJ1-2; D is perhaps TRBD1 (5 bases). The CDR3 contains 9 residues. CDR1 DFQATT and CDR2 SNEGSKA come from the germline V gene (reference sequence). V was clipped by 6 bases and J by 9 bases, with 8 bases between them. The CDR3 is CSADRSYTF. The CDR3 DNA reads TGCAGTGCAGACAGAAGCTACACCTTC.

This clonotype turned up a few times. This chain joins TRBV7-2 and TRBJ1-1, with D tentatively TRBD1 (6 bases). V lost 2 bases, J lost 3 bases, and 10 bases lay in between. The CDR3 covers 14 residues. CDR1 is SGHTA, CDR2 FQGNSA, per germline. CDR3 coding DNA: TGTGCCAGCAGCTTAATGGGGGCAGACACTGAAGCTTTCTTT. Translating it yields CASSLMGADTEAFF.

This clonotype showed up just a few times. CDR3 DNA sequence: TGTGCCAGCAGCGGCGGGACTAGCGAGATCCTGGAGACCCAGTACTTC. Translated: CASSGGTSEILETQYF. This sequence joins TRBV9 and TRBJ2-5; TRBD2 agrees at 10 bases. Trimming cost V 3 bases and J 5 bases; bases outside gene matches: 10. This CDR3 comprises 16 residues. Germline CDR1 is SGDLS and CDR2 is YYNGEE.

This clonotype was counted between two and nine times. The rearrangement joins TRBV7-2 to TRBJ2-1, with D possibly matching TRBD2 (5 bases). Between the trimmed V and J ends, which lost 5 bases and 4 bases, there was a span of 24 bases. The CDR3 contains 18 residues. The germline gives CDR1 SGHTA, CDR2 FQGNSA. CDR3 residues: CASSPSRPRTPGYNEQFF. Written as DNA, the CDR3 is TGTGCCAGCAGCCCCTCTAGGCCCCGGACTCCCGGGTACAATGAGCAGTTCTTC.

CDR3 amino acids: CASSKDLGVGTVTNYGYTF. In DNA, the CDR3 is TGTGCCAGCAGCAAAGACCTCGGGGTTGGGACAGTAACGAACTATGGCTACACCTTC. The chain joins TRBV7-2 to TRBJ1-2; 7 bases agree with TRBD1. CDR1 and CDR2 from the germline V gene are SGHTA and FQGNSA. The V and J ends lost 5 bases and 2 bases, in that order; junction bases with no gene match: 20. CDR3 length: 19 amino acids.